Presented here are 22 T cell receptor beta chains from one specimen sequenced in a study of OX40 agonist ivuxolimab in advanced cancers. Repertoires were generated with immunoSEQ multiplex PCR, while TCRdb's copy carries only in-frame clones and drops some. The sample carries some 140,000 clones, about 92% recorded once. The starting material was CD4+ or CD8+ T cells sorted from blood, obtained in a trial of the OX40 agonist ivuxolimab. The receptors were gathered from an adult with an advanced solid tumor such as melanoma, head and neck, liver or kidney cancer.

The chain is built from TRBV19 and TRBJ2-7, with 10 bases aligning to TRBD2. V was pared by 3 bases and J by 3 bases, with 5 bases of the junction left unmatched. Germline V gene lookup returns CDR1 LNHDA and CDR2 SQIVND (reference sequence). The CDR3 is 15 amino acids. CDR3 residues: CASSILSSGSYEQYF. CDR3 sequence (DNA): TGTGCCAGTAGTATCCTGTCTAGCGGGAGCTACGAGCAGTACTTC.

This chain uses TRBV7-9 with TRBJ2-5; 10 bases fit TRBD2. Gene TRBJ2-7 matches the end of the DNA better, so the J call may be wrong. Per the germline V gene, CDR1 is SEHNR and CDR2 is FQNEAQ (reference sequence). CDR3 length: 15 amino acids. DNA of the CDR3: TGTGCCAGCAGCTCTGCTAGCGGGAGTGGCCACGAGCAGTACTTC. Its protein product is CASSSASGSGHEQYF.

This chain connects TRBV7-3 to TRBJ2-3; 14 positions match TRBD2. The CDR3 extends over 16 amino acids. J was trimmed by 6 bases and V by 5 bases; bases with no gene match: 7. In germline, CDR1 is SGHTA, CDR2 FQGTGA. The CDR3 DNA sequence: TGTGCCAGCAGCACCGGGACTAGCGGGAGATTGGATACGCAGTATTTT. Translating it yields CASSTGTSGRLDTQYF.

The rearrangement uses TRBV19 and TRBJ2-7; TRBD1 aligns across 12 bases. The V segment lost 5 bases and the J segment 6 bases; nucleotides outside the gene matches: 8. This CDR3 region has 15 residues. From germline, CDR1 is LNHDA and CDR2 SQIVND (reference sequence). The CDR3 DNA reads TGTGCCAGTAGTGGGACCGGGACAGGGGGCCGCGAGCAGTACTTC. It encodes CASSGTGTGGREQYF. Full variable domain (rest looked up from reference TRBV19 and TRBJ2-7): DGGITQSPKYLFRKEGQNVTLSCEQNLNHDAMYWYRQDPGQGLRLIYYSQIVNDFQKGDIAEGYSVSREKKESFPLTVTSAQKNPTAFYLCASSGTGTGGREQYFGPGTRLTVT.

The CDR3 spells CASSLEGISMNTEAFF. The CDR3 DNA is TGTGCCAGCAGCTTGGAAGGGATTTCTATGAACACTGAAGCTTTCTTT. The V call is TRBV5-4, the J call TRBJ1-1; no firm D call. This CDR3 comprises 16 residues. Germline lookup yields CDR1 SGHNT and CDR2 YYREEE (reference sequence). The V gene lost 0 bases and the J gene lost 0 bases, with 12 bases spanning the gap. Full variable domain (rest looked up from reference TRBV5-4 and TRBJ1-1): ETGVTQSPTHLIKTRGQQVTLRCSSQSGHNTVSWYQQALGQGPQFIFQYYREEENGRGNFPPRFSGLQFPNYSSELNVNALELDDSALYLCASSLEGISMNTEAFFGQGTRLTVV.

V and J are TRBV7-2 and TRBJ2-7, with 11 nucleotides matching TRBD1. V lost 2 bases to trimming and J lost 5 bases; unmatched junction nucleotides: 5. Germline lookup yields CDR1 SGHTA and CDR2 FQGNSA. This CDR3 is 15 amino acids long. The CDR3 DNA sequence: TGTGCCAGCAGCTTAATGGGACAGGGGGTGAACGAGCAGTACTTC. Its translation: CASSLMGQGVNEQYF.

The chain has TRBV6-5 and TRBJ2-7; D uncertain. The CDR3 contains 13 residues. In germline, CDR1 is MNHEY, CDR2 SVGAGI. V lost 6 bases to trimming and J lost 6 bases, with 15 bases between them. The CDR3 sequence is CASSSHPPLEQYF. The CDR3 DNA is TGTGCCAGCAGCTCCCATCCGCCACTCGAGCAGTACTTC.

For the CDR3, the DNA is TGTGCTATCCTCGGACTAGCCCCCGGGGAGCTGTTTTTT. It codes for CAILGLAPGELFF. The chain is built from TRBV28 and TRBJ2-2; the match to TRBD2 covers 8 bases. This CDR3 contains 13 residues. The germline V gene has CDR1 MDHEN and CDR2 SYDVKM.

The chain combines TRBV27 with TRBJ1-1; possibly TRBD1 for D (6 bases). This CDR3 contains 15 residues. V lost 10 bases and J lost 5, with 23 bases in between. Germline V gene sequence: CDR1 MNHEY, CDR2 SMNVEV (reference sequence). The chain's CDR3 is CANHLRGANRTEAFF. In nucleotides, the CDR3 is TGTGCCAACCACCTTAGGGGGGCTAATCGGACTGAAGCTTTCTTT.

The chain is built from TRBV5-4 and TRBJ2-3; 12 positions match TRBD2. Trimming took 2 bases from V and 4 from J; bases not matched to a gene: 5. The CDR3 has 16 residues. CDR1 and CDR2 from the germline V gene are SGHNT and YYREEE (reference sequence). CDR3 amino acids: CASSFGLAGGPDTQYF. The CDR3 nucleotides are TGTGCCAGCAGCTTCGGGCTAGCGGGGGGGCCAGATACGCAGTATTTT.

V gene TRBV28 combines with J gene TRBJ2-7; D unclear. Germline V lookup: CDR1 MDHEN, CDR2 SYDVKM. Trimming left V 2 bases short and J 6 bases short, with 17 bases between. CDR3 length: 15 amino acids. This CDR3 reads CASSLGRSPWGEQYF. In nucleotides, the CDR3 is TGTGCCAGCAGTTTAGGGCGCAGCCCTTGGGGCGAGCAGTACTTC.

The J gene is TRBJ1-2, the V gene TRBV19, with D perhaps TRBD1 (5 bases). The CDR3 has 15 residues. Germline values: CDR1 LNHDA, CDR2 SQIVND (reference sequence). V was clipped by 5 bases and J by 4 bases, with 17 bases between them. As DNA, the CDR3 is TGTGCCAGTAGTCCCTACATAGGGGCTGGCTATGGCTACACCTTC. Translation: CASSPYIGAGYGYTF.

The chain's CDR3 is CASSSGGQGKNEQYF. In nucleotides, the CDR3 is TGTGCCAGCTCCTCCGGGGGACAGGGGAAGAACGAGCAGTACTTC. J is TRBJ2-7 and V is TRBV18; 10 bases align to TRBD1. This CDR3 is built from 15 residues. V shed 6 bases, J shed 5 bases, and the junction held 10 bases outside the gene matches. CDR1 and CDR2 from the germline V gene are KGHSH and LQKENI.

In its sample, this clone was seen once. The chain couples TRBV7-2 to TRBJ2-7; 7 bases are a match to TRBD1. CDR3 size: 18 residues. After removal of 1 base from V and 5 bases from J, the junction contained 17 bases not matched to a gene. CDR1 is SGHTA, CDR2 FQGNSA, per germline. In DNA, the CDR3 is TGTGCCAGCAGCTTAGTTCGGCCACCCCGGACAGGTTCTGACGAGCAGTACTTC. It specifies CASSLVRPPRTGSDEQYF.

The genes are TRBV9 and TRBJ2-5; a possible D gene is TRBD1 (6 bases). The CDR3 runs to 14 residues. CDR1 and CDR2 (germline): SGDLS, YYNGEE. With 4 bases removed from V and 5 bases from J, the gap between germline ends came to 15 bases. The CDR3 bases are TGTGCCAGCAGCCCCGTGGGGGCGGAGGAGACCCAGTACTTC. This codes for CASSPVGAEETQYF.

The chain has TRBV18 and TRBJ2-7; 8 bases align to TRBD1. The germline gives CDR1 KGHSH, CDR2 LQKENI. The CDR3 extends over 14 amino acids. Trimming removed 7 bases from V and 3 bases from J; junction bases left unmatched: 8. The CDR3 is CASFNPGQDYEQYF. The DNA of the CDR3 is TGTGCCAGCTTCAATCCGGGACAGGACTACGAGCAGTACTTC.

The chain recombines TRBV5-4 with TRBJ2-7; 7 positions agree with TRBD2. The junction had 10 bases not matched to a gene; V was cut back by 0 bases and J by 7 bases. Germline CDR1 is SGHNT and CDR2 is YYREEE (reference sequence). The CDR3 is 15 amino acids. CDR3 protein: CASSLGGGSRGEQYF. For the CDR3, the DNA is TGTGCCAGCAGCTTGGGGGGCGGGAGTAGGGGAGAGCAGTACTTC. Full variable domain (remainder filled in from reference TRBV5-4 and TRBJ2-7): ETGVTQSPTHLIKTRGQQVTLRCSSQSGHNTVSWYQQALGQGPQFIFQYYREEENGRGNFPPRFSGLQFPNYSSELNVNALELDDSALYLCASSLGGGSRGEQYFGPGTRLTVT.

The rearrangement links TRBV7-9 to TRBJ1-4; no clear D. CDR3 length: 14 residues. Germline V lookup: CDR1 SEHNR, CDR2 FQNEAQ (reference sequence). V gave up 0 bases and J gave up 7 bases, with 9 bases separating them. CDR3 in DNA: TGTGCCAGCAGCTTAGCCCCGGGAGGTGAAAAACTGTTTTTT. Protein product: CASSLAPGGEKLFF. The entire variable domain, with the rest obtained from reference TRBV7-9 and TRBJ1-4, is as follows: DTGVSQNPRHKITKRGQNVTFRCDPISEHNRLYWYRQTLGQGPEFLTYFQNEAQLEKSRLLSDRFSAERPKGSFSTLEIQRTEQGDSAMYLCASSLAPGGEKLFFGSGTQLSVL.

This rearrangement joins TRBV5-1 to TRBJ1-5, with 9 bases identical to TRBD1. Unmatched junction bases numbered 6, after V lost 4 bases and J lost 10 bases. The CDR3 is 13 residues long. Germline CDR1 and CDR2: SGHRS and YFSETQ. The DNA of the CDR3 is TGCGCCAGCAGCCGGGACAGGGAGGGCCCCCAGCATTTT. Translation gives CASSRDREGPQHF.

The gene calls are TRBV7-9 and TRBJ1-1; D might be TRBD1 (5 bases). CDR1 and CDR2 (germline): SEHNR, FQNEAQ (reference sequence). V lost 4 bases and J lost 1, with 25 bases in between. The CDR3 extends over 19 amino acids. CDR3 nucleotide sequence: TGTGCCAGCAGCTCCCTCACGGGGCGCAGCCGCAGGTGGAACACTGAAGCTTTCTTT. This encodes CASSSLTGRSRRWNTEAFF.

The rearrangement uses TRBV5-1 and TRBJ2-7; TRBD2 might be the D (5 bases). V lost 0 bases to trimming and J lost 0 bases, with 13 bases between them. CDR3 length: 16 residues. Germline CDR1 reads SGHRS; CDR2 reads YFSETQ. The DNA of the CDR3 is TGCGCCAGCAGCTTGGCCCGCGGGCTAAGCTCCTACGAGCAGTACTTC. This encodes CASSLARGLSSYEQYF.

J is TRBJ2-1 and V is TRBV4-3, with 7 bases that match TRBD2. Germline V CDR1 and CDR2: LGHNA, YSLEER. V gave up 2 bases and J gave up 3 bases; unmatched junction bases: 10. The CDR3 sequence is 17 residues long. The CDR3: CASSQTTGTTSYNEQFF. CDR3 bases: TGCGCCAGCAGCCAAACTACCGGGACTACGAGCTACAATGAGCAGTTCTTC.